This TCR beta chain was recovered during a study of cytotoxic CD8 clonotypes in ibrutinib-treated CLL. General observations from the study: Baseline levels of clonality went above those of age-matched healthy donors and moved with circulating CD8+ T-cell counts.

As for this clone: Its antigen is unknown.

As input for TCR beta libraries, roughly 2.1 micrograms of genomic DNA came from cryopreserved PBMCs. Germline V gene sequence: CDR1 LNHNV, CDR2 YYDKDF (reference sequence). The CDR3 runs 14 residues. J lost 7 bases, V lost 2 bases, and 4 bases had no gene match. Here immunoSEQ multiplex PCR was the method, and the copy in TCRdb shows in-frame clones only, minus some. The sample lists around 91,000 clones; about 86% were seen once. This chain uses TRBV15 with TRBJ1-4; TRBD1 aligns across 7 bases. This receptor was identified in a human donor with chronic lymphocytic leukemia. Sequences were derived from PBMCs, sampled before ibrutinib treatment. The CDR3 bases are TGTGCCACCAGCAGAAGGACAGGAGGTGAAAAACTGTTTTTT. Translation: CATSRRTGGEKLFF. Complete variable domain (other parts from reference TRBV15 and TRBJ1-4): DAMVIQNPRYQVTQFGKPVTLSCSQTLNHNVMYWYQQKSSQAPKLLFHYYDKDFNNEADTPDNFQSRRPNTSFCFLDIRSPGLGDTAMYLCATSRRTGGEKLFFGSGTQLSVL.